The 13 T cell receptor beta chains below all came from one sample that was sequenced in a study of shared clonotypes between healthy human individuals. The assay was immunoSEQ multiplex PCR, and TCRdb's table has in-frame clones only and misses some. The table includes millions of clones, about 92% detected once. Material: naive CD4+ T cells sorted from blood. The subset: CD45RA+ positively selected. These TCRs come from a man in his late teens or twenties in good health.

The chain employs TRBV4-1 and TRBJ1-2; 8 positions match TRBD1. The V gene's germline CDR1 is MGHRA and CDR2 YSYEKL. Trimming cost V 2 bases and J 6 bases; bases outside gene matches: 8. This CDR3 contains 15 residues. CDR3 nucleotide sequence: TGCGCCAGCAGCCAACCTAAGGACAGGGAGGATGGCTACACCTTC. This sequence encodes CASSQPKDREDGYTF.

This chain links TRBV5-6 with TRBJ2-3, with 8 bases matching TRBD2. The germline gives CDR1 SGHDT, CDR2 YYEEEE. V shed 4 bases and J 3 bases; nucleotides not matched to a gene: 7. The CDR3 is 15 amino acids. CDR3 in DNA: TGTGCCAGCAGCCAACGGGAGGGCGGGACAGATACGCAGTATTTT. Protein sequence: CASSQREGGTDTQYF.

About this clone: Within the sample, other DNA sequences also encode this same CDR3. The V gene is TRBV5-1, the J gene TRBJ2-7; D tentatively reads TRBD1 or TRBD2 (5 bases each). Germline lookup yields CDR1 SGHRS and CDR2 YFSETQ. This CDR3 spans 14 amino acids. V lost 5 bases to trimming and J lost 0 bases, with 12 bases between them. This CDR3 reads CASSRDGSSYEQYF. As DNA, the CDR3 is TGCGCCAGCAGTCGGGACGGTAGCTCCTACGAGCAGTACTTC. Full variable domain (missing parts from reference TRBV5-1 and TRBJ2-7): KAGVTQTPRYLIKTRGQQVTLSCSPISGHRSVSWYQQTPGQGLQFLFEYFSETQRNKGNFPGRFSGRQFSNSRSEMNVSTLELGDSALYLCASSRDGSSYEQYFGPGTRLTVT.

The chain joins TRBV6-4 to TRBJ2-7; D possibly corresponds to TRBD2 (7 bases). The CDR3 sequence is 14 residues long. The germline V gene has CDR1 MRHNA and CDR2 SNTAGT. The V end lost 10 bases, the J end lost 5 bases, and 21 bases lay between the germline ends. The CDR3 is CANGWGGAGNEQYF. The CDR3 nucleotides read TGTGCCAATGGATGGGGGGGGGCAGGAAACGAGCAGTACTTC.

This clone has a handful of counts. This same CDR3 is encoded by further DNA sequences in the sample. This chain uses TRBV18 with TRBJ2-5; the D is unclear. The germline V gene has CDR1 KGHSH and CDR2 LQKENI. V gave up 0 bases and J gave up 1 base, with 3 bases separating them. The CDR3 loop spans 13 amino acids. The CDR3 sequence: CASSPPVQETQYF. The CDR3 DNA follows: TGTGCCAGCTCACCACCGGTCCAAGAGACCCAGTACTTC.

Concerning this clone itself: An end of the junction differs from the germline gene, which may be a read error. The CDR3 here is CASSRGTGSTYEQYF. Here the CDR3 DNA reads TGTGCTAGCAGCCGGGGGACAGGGAGTACCTACGAGCAGTACTTC. This chain links TRBV7-7 with TRBJ2-7, with TRBD1 matching over 9 bases. Germline CDR1 reads SSHAT; CDR2 reads FNYEAQ (reference sequence). The CDR3 has 15 residues.

The CDR3 DNA follows: TGTGCCAGCAGTTACCGACCAGGGGGTGGGAATTCACCCCTCCACTTT. This gives the protein CASSYRPGGGNSPLHF. This chain joins TRBV6-5 and TRBJ1-6; 7 bases are a match to TRBD1. The junction had 8 bases not matched to a gene; V was cut back by 2 bases and J by 7 bases. CDR1 and CDR2 from the germline V gene are MNHEY and SVGAGI. CDR3 length: 16 amino acids.

The rearrangement links TRBV28 to TRBJ2-1; 11 nucleotides match TRBD2. In germline, CDR1 is MDHEN, CDR2 SYDVKM. CDR3 size: 15 residues. J gave up 8 bases and V 5 bases, and 8 bases lay outside the gene matches. CDR3 nucleotide sequence: TGTGCCAGCAGTCCTGGGACTAGCGGTGCCGATGAGCAGTTCTTC. Protein: CASSPGTSGADEQFF.

The chain combines TRBV27 with TRBJ1-6, with D perhaps TRBD1 (6 bases). The CDR3 is 15 amino acids. V was cut by 3 bases and J by 10 bases, with 16 bases left in between. Germline CDR1 MNHEY, CDR2 SMNVEV (reference sequence). In DNA form, the CDR3 reads TGTGCCAGCAGTTTCCAACCAGGGGTTGAATCACCCCTCCACTTT. Protein sequence: CASSFQPGVESPLHF.

The rearrangement links TRBV6-4 to TRBJ1-4; the D gene is possibly TRBD1 (6 bases). Germline V gives CDR1 MRHNA, CDR2 SNTAGT. V was shortened by 3 bases and J by 4 bases, with 18 bases between the two germline ends. The CDR3 runs to 17 residues. In DNA form, the CDR3 reads TGTGCCAGCAGTGAACCACCCGGGGGCGACCTTAATGAAAAACTGTTTTTT. The encoded protein is CASSEPPGGDLNEKLFF.

The V gene is TRBV11-3, the J gene TRBJ2-3; no firm D call. This CDR3 spans 13 amino acids. From germline, CDR1 is SGHNT and CDR2 YENEEA. V lost 3 bases and J lost 3, with 7 bases in between. The DNA of the CDR3 is TGTGCCAGCAGCTTTTCTAGGACAGATACGCAGTATTTT. It codes for CASSFSRTDTQYF.

This clone was picked up one time. J is TRBJ1-5 and V is TRBV2; 9 bases map to TRBD1. Germline CDR1 and CDR2: SNHLY and FYNNEI. The CDR3 covers 13 residues. V trimming: 6 bases; J trimming: 6 bases; junction bases outside the gene matches: 3. The CDR3 DNA sequence: TGTGCCAGCAGCCGACAGGGGGGTCAGCCCCAGCATTTT. Protein sequence: CASSRQGGQPQHF.

On this clone: Other DNA variants within this sample encode the same CDR3. This chain joins TRBV2 and TRBJ2-7, with a tentative D call TRBD1 (6 bases). CDR3 length equals 13 residues. CDR1 is SNHLY and CDR2 is FYNNEI in the germline V gene. V was pared by 4 bases and J by 7 bases, with 14 bases between. The CDR3 loop is CASSASGVYEQYF. The CDR3 DNA reads as TGTGCCAGCAGTGCATCAGGGGTCTATGAGCAGTACTTC.